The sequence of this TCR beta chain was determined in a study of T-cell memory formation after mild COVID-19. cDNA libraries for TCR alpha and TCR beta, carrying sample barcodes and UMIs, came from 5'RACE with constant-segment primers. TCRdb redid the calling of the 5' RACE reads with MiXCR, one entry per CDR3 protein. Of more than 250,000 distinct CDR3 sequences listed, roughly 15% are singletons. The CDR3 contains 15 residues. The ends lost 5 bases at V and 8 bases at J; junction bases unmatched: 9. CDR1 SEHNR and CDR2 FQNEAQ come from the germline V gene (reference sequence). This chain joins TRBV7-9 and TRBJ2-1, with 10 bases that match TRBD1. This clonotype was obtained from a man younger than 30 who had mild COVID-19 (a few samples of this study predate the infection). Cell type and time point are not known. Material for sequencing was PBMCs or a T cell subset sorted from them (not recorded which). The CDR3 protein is CASSPTRDRGDEQFF. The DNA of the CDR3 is TGTGCCAGCAGCCCCACCCGGGACAGGGGCGATGAGCAGTTCTTC.